The rows below give T cell receptor beta chains drawn from one sample of a study of T cell responses to AZD1222 COVID-19 vaccine. The protocol was immunoSEQ multiplex PCR, while the TCRdb copy is restricted to in-frame clones and leaves out a portion. The sample contains 100,000 to 150,000 clones, approximately 80% of which appear only once. Here the sequenced sample was peripheral blood, taken 28 days after the second AZD1222 dose. The receptor source for this set is an adult who received the AZD1222 COVID-19 vaccine. The CDR3 runs from the conserved cysteine through the conserved F or W. The order of the fields is clone size, J gene, V gene, D gene, CDR3 protein, CDR3 DNA. A D gene is named only where the DNA matches it firmly. Clone size is given for some rows only: seen once, a few or many times, or a class if the clone is expanded.

size: -; J: TRBJ1-2; V: TRBV5-1; D: TRBD1; CDR3: CASSKDTGGNGYTF; DNA: TGCGCCAGCAGCAAGGATACAGGGGGTAACGGCTACACCTTC
size: -; J: TRBJ1-5; V: TRBV12-2; D: -; CDR3: CASRFGDEGNQPQHF; DNA: TGTGCAAGTCGCTTTGGGGACGAAGGGAATCAGCCCCAGCATTTT
size: -; J: TRBJ2-1; V: TRBV11-3; D: -; CDR3: CASSLVDNEQFF; DNA: TGTGCCAGCAGCTTAGTCGACAATGAGCAGTTCTTC
size: -; J: TRBJ2-2; V: TRBV5-6; D: -; CDR3: CATLASGTGELFF; DNA: TGTGCCACCTTAGCGTCTGGAACCGGGGAGCTGTTTTTT
size: -; J: TRBJ2-7; V: TRBV27; D: -; CDR3: CASSTTGTVVYEQYF; DNA: TGTGCCAGCAGTACTACCGGGACTGTGGTGTACGAGCAGTACTTC
size: -; J: TRBJ1-5; V: TRBV7-8; D: -; CDR3: CASSLAKLSNQPQHF; DNA: TGTGCCAGCAGCTTAGCGAAACTTAGCAATCAGCCCCAGCATTTT
size: -; J: TRBJ2-5; V: TRBV3-1/TRBV3-2; D: -; CDR3: CASSQDEAGRETQYF; DNA: TGTGCCAGCAGCCAAGATGAGGCGGGTAGGGAGACCCAGTACTTC
size: -; J: TRBJ1-1; V: TRBV10-1; D: TRBD1; CDR3: CASSADREAEAFF; DNA: TGCGCCAGCAGTGCGGACAGGGAGGCTGAAGCTTTCTTT
size: few; J: TRBJ1-3; V: TRBV6-5; D: -; CDR3: CASSSKYSGNTIYF; DNA: TGTGCCAGCTCGTCGAAGTACTCTGGAAACACCATATATTTT
size: -; J: TRBJ1-2; V: TRBV27; D: -; CDR3: CASSQGNYGYTF; DNA: TGTGCCAGCAGTCAAGGAAACTATGGCTACACCTTC
size: -; J: TRBJ1-6; V: TRBV5-4; D: -; CDR3: CASSLTGSNSPLHF; DNA: TGTGCCAGCAGCTTGACAGGGTCAAATTCACCCCTCCACTTT
size: -; J: TRBJ1-5; V: TRBV18; D: -; CDR3: CASSDGHDVSNQPQHF; DNA: TGTGCCAGCTCGGATGGGCACGACGTTAGCAATCAGCCCCAGCATTTT
size: -; J: TRBJ1-6; V: TRBV28; D: -; CDR3: CASSLWARAQYNSPLHF; DNA: TGTGCCAGCAGTTTATGGGCTAGGGCCCAGTATAATTCACCCCTCCACTTT
size: -; J: TRBJ1-5; V: TRBV7-2; D: -; CDR3: CASSLSRDQPQHF; DNA: TGTGCCAGCAGCTTATCCCGGGATCAGCCCCAGCATTTT
size: -; J: TRBJ1-1; V: TRBV4-3; D: -; CDR3: CASSQAHRGGPGSEAFF; DNA: TGCGCCAGCAGCCAAGCTCATCGCGGGGGCCCAGGGTCTGAAGCTTTCTTT